The 27 T cell receptor beta chains reported below all come from one sample, sequenced in a study of Tregs in tolerant kidney transplant recipients. Sequenced by immunoSEQ multiplex PCR; TCRdb stores in-frame clones only, minus some. Of roughly 80,000 clones listed, under 95% were seen once; the top ten hold approximately 0.37%. Material: Tregs from blood, obtained before the transplant. The origin of the receptors is a human donor who received a combined kidney and bone marrow transplant.

The chain has TRBV7-3 and TRBJ2-1; 11 nucleotides line up with TRBD2. The CDR3 runs to 19 residues. The germline gives CDR1 SGHTA, CDR2 FQGTGA. Losses at the gene ends were 0 bases for V and 4 bases for J; bases not matched to a gene: 11. CDR3 amino acids: CASSLTPFTRTSGYNEQFF. In nucleotides, the CDR3 is TGTGCCAGCAGCTTAACCCCATTCACCAGGACTAGCGGGTACAATGAGCAGTTCTTC.

This clone was counted a few times. V is TRBV12-5 and J is TRBJ2-1; D ambiguous. Germline loops: CDR1 LGHNT, CDR2 FRNRAP. The length of the CDR3 is 11 residues. Trimming shortened V by 4 bases and J by 7 bases, and 5 bases separated the two germline ends. CDR3 sequence (DNA): TGTGCTAGTGGTTCCAAGAATGAGCAGTTCTTC. It specifies CASGSKNEQFF.

A single count supports this clone. The chain is built from TRBV5-5 and TRBJ2-7; 9 bases agree with TRBD1. The germline gives CDR1 SGHKS, CDR2 YYEKEE (reference sequence). Losses at the gene ends were 0 bases for V and 12 bases for J; bases not matched to a gene: 4. The CDR3 runs 12 residues. The CDR3 sequence is CASSLEGQGPYF. The DNA for the CDR3 is TGTGCCAGCAGCTTGGAGGGACAGGGACCGTACTTC.

The chain links TRBV20-1 to TRBJ2-7; 9 bases map to TRBD1. From germline, CDR1 is DFQATT and CDR2 SNEGSKA (reference sequence). This CDR3 region has 11 residues. The V segment lost 5 bases and the J segment 4 bases; nucleotides outside the gene matches: 0. The CDR3 DNA reads as TGCAGTGCTGGACAGGGGTACGAGCAGTACTTC. This sequence encodes CSAGQGYEQYF.

V and J are TRBV27 and TRBJ1-5; no clear D gene. Germline V gene sequence: CDR1 MNHEY, CDR2 SMNVEV (reference sequence). V gave up 0 bases and J gave up 5 bases, with 5 bases separating them. The CDR3 is 13 amino acids. The CDR3 DNA reads as TGTGCCAGCAGTTTATCGCGGGATCAGCCCCAGCATTTT. It yields the protein CASSLSRDQPQHF.

This rearrangement joins TRBV2 to TRBJ2-2; 10 bases match TRBD1. This CDR3 contains 18 residues. V was pared by 7 bases and J by 0 bases, with 11 bases of the junction left unmatched. Germline assignment: CDR1 SNHLY and CDR2 FYNNEI. CDR3 amino acids: CASILALGQGANTGELFF. CDR3 coding DNA: TGTGCCAGCATTCTTGCCCTCGGACAGGGGGCGAACACCGGGGAGCTGTTTTTT.

This clone was observed a single time. This chain links TRBV2 with TRBJ1-2; no reliable D call. This CDR3 comprises 13 residues. CDR1 and CDR2 (germline): SNHLY, FYNNEI. Between the trimmed V and J ends, which lost 5 bases and 7 bases, there was a span of 14 bases. In nucleotides, the CDR3 is TGTGCCAGCAGTCGGAACAGAGAGGGTGGCTACACCTTC. It is translated as CASSRNREGGYTF.

The chain carries TRBV10-3 and TRBJ2-7; D uncertain. Trimming pared 11 bases from V and 3 bases from J, leaving 17 bases between. This CDR3 region has 13 residues. Germline V CDR1 and CDR2: ENHRY, SYGVKD. CDR3 bases: TGTGCCGCCGTCGGGTCCCTGGGCTACGAGCAGTACTTC. Translation: CAAVGSLGYEQYF.

The chain uses TRBV5-6 and TRBJ2-7, with D possibly matching TRBD2 (7 bases). The V end lost 3 bases, the J end lost 2 bases, and 9 bases lay between the germline ends. CDR1 is SGHDT, CDR2 YYEEEE, per germline. This CDR3 is 13 amino acids long. The CDR3 is CASSSGGPYEQYF. The DNA for the CDR3 is TGTGCCAGCAGCTCGGGGGGCCCCTACGAGCAGTACTTC.

The chain has TRBV23-1 and TRBJ2-1, with D perhaps given as TRBD1 or TRBD2 (5 bases each). TRBV23-1 is marked as an open reading frame, function uncertain. V gave up 3 bases and J gave up 0 bases, with 15 bases separating them. The CDR3 length is 17 residues. The CDR3 bases are TGCGCCAGCAGTCACTTGGGACCCGCACGCTCCTACAATGAGCAGTTCTTC. Translation gives CASSHLGPARSYNEQFF.

The CDR3 nucleotides are TGCGCCAGCAGCTTGGCCGAGACGGGTTTCTATGGCTACACCTTC. It specifies CASSLAETGFYGYTF. This chain links TRBV5-1 with TRBJ1-2; D is uncertain. Germline CDR1 SGHRS, CDR2 YFSETQ. The CDR3 has 15 residues. Trimming removed 0 bases from V and 4 bases from J, with 13 bases in between.

V is TRBV29-1 and J is TRBJ2-5; 7 nucleotides align to TRBD2. The end of the DNA is better explained by TRBJ2-7, so the J call may be wrong. From germline, CDR1 is SQVTM and CDR2 ANQGSEA. The CDR3 runs 15 residues. The CDR3 region has the DNA TGCAGCGTTGAAGGTAGGGGCGGGAGTTCCTACGAGCAGTACTTC. This translates into CSVEGRGGSSYEQYF.

The rearrangement joins TRBV7-3 to TRBJ2-2; the D call may be TRBD1 or TRBD2 (5 bases each). Per germline, CDR1 SGHTA and CDR2 FQGTGA. CDR3 length equals 16 residues. Trimming cost V 5 bases and J 5 bases, with 18 bases left between them. The CDR3 here is CASSPGTAWTTGELFF. The DNA of the CDR3 is TGTGCCAGCAGCCCAGGGACGGCTTGGACGACCGGGGAGCTGTTTTTT.

The chain combines TRBV10-3 with TRBJ2-7; no clear D gene. In germline, CDR1 is ENHRY, CDR2 SYGVKD. The CDR3 has 14 residues. V was trimmed by 2 bases and J by 2 bases, leaving 10 bases between them. The CDR3 bases are TGTGCCATCAGTGAGGTCAGACGTCCCTACGAGCAGTACTTC. Protein: CAISEVRRPYEQYF.

CDR3 sequence reads: CASSYGGRTDTQYF. In nucleotides, the CDR3 is TGCGCCAGCAGCTACGGCGGGAGAACAGATACGCAGTATTTT. The chain joins TRBV5-1 to TRBJ2-3; 7 nucleotides line up with TRBD2. The CDR3 has 14 residues. Germline CDR1 SGHRS, CDR2 YFSETQ. V trimming: 3 bases; J trimming: 3 bases; junction bases outside the gene matches: 4. Drawing the rest from reference TRBV5-1 and TRBJ2-3, the complete variable domain is KAGVTQTPRYLIKTRGQQVTLSCSPISGHRSVSWYQQTPGQGLQFLFEYFSETQRNKGNFPGRFSGRQFSNSRSEMNVSTLELGDSALYLCASSYGGRTDTQYFGPGTRLTVL.

This chain joins TRBV28 and TRBJ2-7, with 8 bases identical to TRBD1. This CDR3 has 17 amino acids. CDR1 MDHEN and CDR2 SYDVKM come from the germline V gene. The V gene end was trimmed by 0 bases and the J gene end by 3 bases; junction bases not matched to a gene: 10. CDR3 in amino acids: CASSLWGETGAGYEQYF. CDR3 nucleotides: TGTGCCAGCAGTTTATGGGGGGAGACAGGGGCCGGCTACGAGCAGTACTTC.

J is TRBJ1-1 and V is TRBV5-1, with D perhaps TRBD1 (5 bases). CDR1 is SGHRS and CDR2 is YFSETQ in the germline V gene. The CDR3 is 15 amino acids. V was pared by 0 bases and J by 3 bases, with 12 bases between. This CDR3 is CASSLVPRGDTEAFF. DNA for the CDR3: TGCGCCAGCAGCTTGGTTCCGCGAGGGGACACTGAAGCTTTCTTT.

J is TRBJ2-1 and V is TRBV6-5; 9 bases map to TRBD2. Germline lookup yields CDR1 MNHEY and CDR2 SVGAGI. This CDR3 contains 15 residues. J was trimmed by 6 bases and V by 2 bases; bases with no gene match: 5. This CDR3 is CASSYAGGPCNEQFF. The DNA of the CDR3 is TGTGCCAGCAGTTACGCGGGAGGGCCCTGCAATGAGCAGTTCTTC.

The sample holds a few counts of this clone. The rearrangement links TRBV10-3 to TRBJ2-3, with 7 bases fitting TRBD2. From germline, CDR1 is ENHRY and CDR2 SYGVKD. V shed 1 base and J 2 bases; nucleotides not matched to a gene: 3. CDR3 length equals 15 residues. The DNA of the CDR3 is TGTGCCATCAGTGAGTGGGGGGGGGACACAGATACGCAGTATTTT. As protein: CAISEWGGDTDTQYF.

The V gene is TRBV19, the J gene TRBJ2-2; 11 bases fit TRBD1. J gave up 5 bases and V 9 bases, and 14 bases lay outside the gene matches. Germline-derived CDR1 and CDR2 are LNHDA and SQIVND (reference sequence). The CDR3 is made up of 17 amino acids. CDR3: CASETGTGGIGTGELFF. DNA of the CDR3: TGTGCCAGCGAGACAGGGACAGGGGGTATCGGGACCGGGGAGCTGTTTTTT.

V gene TRBV7-9 combines with J gene TRBJ1-4; D might be TRBD1 (6 bases). This CDR3 has 12 residues. V was pared by 5 bases and J by 6 bases, with 7 bases between. CDR1 is SEHNR, CDR2 FQNEAQ, per germline (reference sequence). The DNA of the CDR3 is TGTGCCAGCAGCCCAGGGGATGAAAAACTGTTTTTT. This codes for CASSPGDEKLFF.

In regard to this clone: The same CDR3 arises from other DNA sequences in this sample as well. This chain joins TRBV18 and TRBJ1-5; a possible D gene is TRBD1 (6 bases). The germline CDR1 and CDR2 sequences are KGHSH and LQKENI. CDR3 size: 14 residues. Trimming pared 9 bases from V and 2 bases from J, leaving 14 bases between. In DNA form, the CDR3 reads TGTGCCAGTTCAAGGACAGACGGCAATCAGCCCCAGCATTTT. This encodes CASSRTDGNQPQHF.

This chain uses TRBV19 with TRBJ2-4; TRBD1 matches at 12 bases. Looked up from germline, CDR1 is LNHDA and CDR2 is SQIVND (reference sequence). The V and J ends lost 7 bases and 15 bases, in that order; junction bases with no gene match: 7. The length of the CDR3 is 12 residues. CDR3 DNA: TGTGCCAGTACCGGGACAGGGGGCCCCGGGTACTTC. This gives the protein CASTGTGGPGYF. The whole variable domain, filled in from reference TRBV19 and TRBJ2-4, reads DGGITQSPKYLFRKEGQNVTLSCEQNLNHDAMYWYRQDPGQGLRLIYYSQIVNDFQKGDIAEGYSVSREKKESFPLTVTSAQKNPTAFYLCASTGTGGPGYFGAGTRLSVL.

V and J are TRBV9 and TRBJ2-1, with D perhaps TRBD1 or TRBD2 (5 bases each). CDR3 size: 13 residues. In germline, CDR1 is SGDLS, CDR2 YYNGEE. This CDR3 is CARRGWEKGEQFF. Here the CDR3 DNA reads TGTGCTCGTCGGGGCTGGGAGAAGGGTGAGCAGTTCTTC.

V usage is TRBV6-1 and J usage is TRBJ2-3, with 8 positions matching TRBD2. The V segment lost 6 bases and the J segment 2 bases; nucleotides outside the gene matches: 7. This CDR3 contains 15 residues. Germline loops: CDR1 MNHNS, CDR2 SASEGT. The CDR3 spells CASREASGYTDTQYF. DNA for the CDR3: TGTGCCAGCAGGGAGGCTAGCGGGTACACAGATACGCAGTATTTT.

CDR3 sequence reads: CASSFPGTGFTGELFF. DNA of the CDR3: TGTGCCAGCAGCTTCCCCGGGACAGGGTTTACCGGGGAGCTGTTTTTT. The J gene is TRBJ2-2, the V gene TRBV7-3, with TRBD1 matching over 9 bases. The CDR3 runs 16 residues. After removal of 3 bases from V and 5 bases from J, the junction contained 7 bases not matched to a gene. Germline loops: CDR1 SGHTA, CDR2 FQGTGA.

The rearrangement uses TRBV23-1 and TRBJ1-5; D is unresolved. TRBV23-1 is known as an ORF, though its function is uncertain. The CDR3 is made up of 16 amino acids. V was shortened by 4 bases and J by 0 bases, with 13 bases between the two germline ends. Here the CDR3 reads CASSRTPDYSNQPQHF. The DNA of the CDR3 is TGCGCCAGCAGTCGGACCCCAGACTATAGCAATCAGCCCCAGCATTTT.